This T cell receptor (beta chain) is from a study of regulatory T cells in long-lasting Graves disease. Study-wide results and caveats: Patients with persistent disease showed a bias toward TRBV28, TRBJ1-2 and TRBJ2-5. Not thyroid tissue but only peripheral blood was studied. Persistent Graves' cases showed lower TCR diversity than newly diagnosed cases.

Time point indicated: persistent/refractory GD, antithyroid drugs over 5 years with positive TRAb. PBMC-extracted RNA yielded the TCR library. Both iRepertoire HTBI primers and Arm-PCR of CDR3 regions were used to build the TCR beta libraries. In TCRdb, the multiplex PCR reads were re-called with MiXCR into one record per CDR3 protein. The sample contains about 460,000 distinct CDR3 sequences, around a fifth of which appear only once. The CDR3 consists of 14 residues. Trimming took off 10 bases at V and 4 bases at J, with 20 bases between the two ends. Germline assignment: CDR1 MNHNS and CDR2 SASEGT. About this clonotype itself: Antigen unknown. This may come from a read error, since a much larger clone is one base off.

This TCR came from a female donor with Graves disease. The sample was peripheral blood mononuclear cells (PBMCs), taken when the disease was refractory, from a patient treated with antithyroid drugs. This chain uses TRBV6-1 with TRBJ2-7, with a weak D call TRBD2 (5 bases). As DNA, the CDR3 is TGTGCCACCGCTGATGGGGAGCTCGGGTACGAGCAGTACTTC. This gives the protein CATADGELGYEQYF.